What follows are 8 T cell receptor beta chains derived from one specimen sequenced in a study of lymphopenia after photon versus proton radiotherapy. TCRdb's table, derived via immunoSEQ multiplex PCR, lists solely in-frame clones and lacks some. Of 30,000 to 40,000 clones listed, over 75% are singletons. Sample: peripheral blood, taken from a patient treated with proton-based radiotherapy. The receptors stem from a woman in her 70s with pancreatic cancer.

The rearrangement links TRBV27 to TRBJ1-2; possible D gene TRBD1, 5 bases. The CDR3 runs to 14 residues. The V gene's germline CDR1 is MNHEY and CDR2 SMNVEV (reference sequence). Trimming removed 5 bases from V and 4 bases from J, with 14 bases in between. The CDR3, as DNA: TGTGCCAGCAGTAAGTCAGGGACTGGCTATGGCTACACCTTC. Protein product: CASSKSGTGYGYTF.

This clone showed up just once. V gene TRBV20-1 combines with J gene TRBJ2-7; D gene ambiguous. CDR1 and CDR2 from the germline V gene are DFQATT and SNEGSKA (reference sequence). Deletions cut 3 bases from V and 2 bases from J, with 2 bases between. The length of the CDR3 is 10 residues. CDR3 DNA sequence: TGCAGTGCTAGCCCCTACGAGCAGTACTTC. Translation gives CSASPYEQYF.

The DNA of the CDR3 is TGTGCCAGCAGCTCAGGATCTAATTGGGGCTACACCTTC. It yields the protein CASSSGSNWGYTF. The chain joins TRBV7-2 to TRBJ1-2, with no clear D. The ends were cut back, 4 bases at V and 8 bases at J, with 14 bases in the middle. Germline values: CDR1 SGHTA, CDR2 FQGNSA. CDR3 length: 13 residues.

The J gene is TRBJ2-7, the V gene TRBV2, with D perhaps matching TRBD1 (6 bases). The CDR3 runs 12 residues. Trimming pared 6 bases from V and 6 bases from J, leaving 12 bases between. Germline CDR1 SNHLY, CDR2 FYNNEI. The CDR3 region is CASREDRGEQYF. CDR3 sequence (DNA): TGTGCCAGCAGGGAGGACAGAGGCGAGCAGTACTTC.

The J gene is TRBJ1-4, the V gene TRBV11-3; tentatively, D is TRBD1 (6 bases). Germline CDR1 reads SGHNT; CDR2 reads YENEEA. V gave up 1 base and J gave up 5 bases, with 11 bases separating them. The CDR3 has 15 amino acids. The CDR3 sequence is CASSLAQGPNEKLFF. CDR3 DNA: TGTGCCAGCAGCTTAGCACAGGGTCCCAATGAAAAACTGTTTTTT.

This chain links TRBV7-9 with TRBJ1-4; no clear D. V gave up 0 bases and J gave up 0 bases, with 2 bases separating them. Per germline, CDR1 SEHNR and CDR2 FQNEAQ (reference sequence). CDR3 size: 14 residues. CDR3 loop: CASSLAATNEKLFF. The CDR3 region has the DNA TGTGCCAGCAGCTTAGCAGCAACTAATGAAAAACTGTTTTTT.

This clone was picked up a small number of times. Mismatch with germline at one junction end may stem from a read error. The V and J genes are TRBV9 and TRBJ2-7; 7 bases match TRBD1. Germline lookup yields CDR1 SGDLS and CDR2 YYNGEE. This CDR3 spans 14 amino acids. The CDR3 loop reads CASSARDSSDEQYF. CDR3 DNA sequence: TGTGCCAGCAGCGCCAGGGACAGCTCCGACGAGCAGTACTTC.

The V call is TRBV7-3, the J call TRBJ2-1, with 7 bases aligning to TRBD2. CDR3 length: 12 amino acids. Germline V gene data show CDR1 as SGHTA and CDR2 as FQGTGA. J gave up 10 bases and V 5 bases, and 5 bases lay outside the gene matches. CDR3 bases: TGTGCCAGCAGCAAACCGGGACTAGAGCAGTTCTTC. Residues: CASSKPGLEQFF.